The rows below give T cell receptor beta chains drawn from one sample of a study of tumor-infiltrating lymphocytes in localized non-small cell lung cancer. Measured with immunoSEQ multiplex PCR; TCRdb has only the in-frame clones, and not every one. The sample includes roughly 7,000 clones, roughly 60% of them seen just once. Sequenced: uninvolved lung tissue not adjacent to the tumor. The receptors come from a human donor with non-small cell lung cancer. The CDR3 runs from the conserved cysteine through the conserved F or W. Each record gives: CDR3 protein, V gene, J gene.

CDR3: CASSRDGSSNQPQHF
V: TRBV11-2
J: TRBJ1-5

CDR3: CASSQGTGRRNTEAFF
V: TRBV4-1
J: TRBJ1-1

CDR3: CAWGRPGMNTEAFF
V: TRBV30
J: TRBJ1-1

CDR3: CASSPRSSPYNEQFF
V: TRBV4-3
J: TRBJ2-1

CDR3: CASSWGRDSYEQYF
V: TRBV27
J: TRBJ2-7

CDR3: CASSSRQASYEQYF
V: TRBV11-3
J: TRBJ2-7

CDR3: CASSPHGSVGDEQYF
V: TRBV7-9
J: TRBJ2-7

CDR3: CASSLGQGRGYTEAFF
V: TRBV7-8
J: TRBJ1-1

CDR3: CAISPGQDTDTQYF
V: TRBV10-3
J: TRBJ2-3

CDR3: CAWAALSGGYSHEQYF
V: TRBV30
J: TRBJ2-7

CDR3: CASSMRGNTEAFF
V: TRBV19
J: TRBJ1-1

CDR3: CAIKRQGLNTEAFF
V: TRBV10-3
J: TRBJ1-1

CDR3: CASSPRQGGEQPQHF
V: TRBV27
J: TRBJ1-5

CDR3: CASSPPGGYEKLFF
V: TRBV4-1
J: TRBJ1-4

CDR3: CAWSVVENSPLHF
V: TRBV30
J: TRBJ1-6

CDR3: CASSIRVTYEQYF
V: TRBV19
J: TRBJ2-7

CDR3: CASSRQSGSPLHF
V: TRBV7-2
J: TRBJ1-6